This T cell receptor beta chain was identified during a study of blood T cells in healthy people across ages (dated by TCRdb to the mid-2010s). About the investigation overall: In model experiments, roughly one uniquely barcoded TCR beta cDNA molecule per two T cells was captured by template switching. Using the same blood draw, the study looked at two additional independent replicas of 1 million unique cDNA reads for two donors, one aged 18 to 29 and the other aged 80 or older. To avoid experimental bias, donors of different ages were spread randomly across the sequencing lanes. Donors were grouped into four age groups: young (average roughly 17 years), middle-aged (roughly 38), aged (approximately 58) and long-lived (82). To track age-related changes in TCR beta repertoire diversity, the study relied on deep sequencing normalized with unique cDNA molecular identifiers. Study-level results and caveats: A strong correlation was found between observed TCR beta diversity and the percentage of naive T cells measured by flow cytometry. Conclusive comparison of naive and antigen-experienced compartments was prevented by the profiling of bulk unsorted PBMCs. Donor CMV infection status was unknown, potentially confounding age-related changes in expanded clonotypes. Estimates of total diversity based on one million sequenced T cells were regarded as lower bounds and as underestimates. Compared with the aged group, more naive CD4+ T cells, fewer expanded clones and increased TCR diversity were shown by the long-lived group, suggesting age selection. As age increased, observed TCR beta diversity per million T cells dropped in a roughly linear way, and a significant reduction was already evident by age approximately 40.

The germline V end is reduced by 7 bases and the J end by 6 bases; junction bases left unmatched: 7. The CDR3 covers 14 residues, taking in both the cysteine and the phenylalanine. Just CDR3 DNA is preserved here, 42 bases in frame from base 1. Library generation was performed with 5' RACE. The instrument was an Illumina HiSeq 2500. A second about 7 to 12 cycle PCR used a sample-barcoded 5' primer and a J-beta primer mix. Each TCR beta cDNA molecule received a unique molecular identifier from a template-switch 5' adaptor carrying 12 random nucleotides. At least 3 million CDR3-containing paired-end reads were obtained from each sample. All of the RNA was converted into first-strand cDNA using the Mint cDNA synthesis kit, with a TRBC-specific oligonucleotide serving as the primer. All cDNA was treated with uracil-DNA glycosylase and then went through a first 18-cycle PCR with the universal primers M1SS and BC2_uni_R. The original methods were these. For normalization, 1 million high-quality reads were randomly selected from each sample, with every read carrying a distinct molecular identifier. Instead of being binned into consensus sequences, reads with shared molecular identifiers were discarded. MiTCR, run with a Q25 quality threshold and the strictest error-elimination algorithm, handled CDR3 identification, clonotype clustering and error correction. A nonparametric unseen species model with Euler transformation was used to estimate a lower bound on total TCR beta diversity. TCRdb trimmed public reads at Q25 via fastp, called clones via MiXCR and kept in-frame beta chains. Rows merge per CDR3 protein into single entries with the most common DNA and genes. These V and J calls originate from TCRdb's pipeline instead of the authors' own analysis. This sample lists about 620,000 distinct CDR3 sequences; 52% were detected once. The ten biggest clones cover 13% of the sample.

The donors were roughly 39 Caucasian individuals from Russia, aged roughly 6 to 90 years, who were systemically healthy. Around 9.9 milliliters of peripheral blood were collected from each donor into EDTA-treated Vacutainer tubes. Ficoll-Paque density-gradient centrifugation was used to isolate PBMCs, with at least 6.5 million obtained per sample. Trizol reagent was used to extract total RNA from the PBMCs, yielding at least 6 micrograms per sample. For every donor, flow cytometry on a PBMC aliquot measured the percentage of naive CD45RAhigh/CD27high T cells. This clonotype was detected only once. The antigen this receptor binds is unknown. There are no base qualities to consult, and no much larger clone falls within one base. Evidence from one read is weak.

This sequence was found in a woman aged 80 or over in good health. The chain employs TRBV12-3 or TRBV12-4 and TRBJ1-5, with 9 central nucleotides matching TRBD1. The specimen sequenced was blood. The DNA sequence reads TGTGCCAGCAACCCCACAGGGGGCAGTCAGCCCCAGCATTTT. Translated, it gives CASNPTGGSQPQHF.